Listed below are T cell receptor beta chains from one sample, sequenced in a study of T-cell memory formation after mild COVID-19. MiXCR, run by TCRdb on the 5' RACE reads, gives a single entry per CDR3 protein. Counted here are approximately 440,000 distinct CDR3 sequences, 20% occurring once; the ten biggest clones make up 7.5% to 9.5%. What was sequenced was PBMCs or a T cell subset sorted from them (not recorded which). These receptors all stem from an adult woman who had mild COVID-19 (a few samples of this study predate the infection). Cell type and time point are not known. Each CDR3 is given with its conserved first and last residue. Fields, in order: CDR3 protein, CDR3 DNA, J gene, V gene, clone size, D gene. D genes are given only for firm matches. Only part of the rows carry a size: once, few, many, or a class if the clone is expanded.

CASVSSYNSPLHF	TGTGCCAGCGTAAGCTCCTATAATTCACCCCTCCACTTT	TRBJ1-6	TRBV19	few	.
CSARDLAVTGGEETQYF	TGCAGTGCTAGAGATCTTGCCGTGACAGGGGGCGAAGAGACCCAGTACTTC	TRBJ2-5	TRBV20-1	.	TRBD1
CAWTSGSRGRSGANVLTF	TGTGCCTGGACCTCTGGGAGCCGGGGCCGCTCTGGGGCCAACGTCCTGACTTTC	TRBJ2-6	TRBV30	.	.
CASSLRRGTDQPQHF	TGTGCCAGCAGCTTACGGCGGGGCACAGATCAGCCCCAGCATTTT	TRBJ1-5	TRBV7-2	few	.
CASTPRTDRTDTQYF	TGTGCCAGCACCCCACGGACGGACCGCACAGATACGCAGTATTTT	TRBJ2-3	TRBV12-3/TRBV12-4	few	.
CASSHSGPRTGSPGELFF	TGTGCCAGCAGTCATTCGGGGCCCAGGACAGGGTCCCCCGGGGAGCTGTTTTTT	TRBJ2-2	TRBV6-5	few	TRBD1
CASSQATDALNVLTF	TGTGCCAGCAGCCAAGCCACAGACGCCCTGAACGTCCTGACTTTC	TRBJ2-6	TRBV3-1	few	.
CASSLRDRSNTGELFF	TGCGCCAGCAGCCTCCGCGACAGGTCGAACACCGGGGAGCTGTTTTTT	TRBJ2-2	TRBV5-1	.	.
CASTVTGGGTEAFF	TGTGCCAGTACAGTGACCGGGGGCGGAACTGAAGCTTTCTTT	TRBJ1-1	TRBV19	.	.
CAISEPQTGAYEQYF	TGTGCCATCAGTGAGCCTCAGACAGGCGCCTACGAGCAGTACTTC	TRBJ2-7	TRBV10-3	.	.
CASSLNRDGELFF	TGTGCCAGCAGCTTAAACAGGGACGGGGAGCTGTTTTTT	TRBJ2-2	TRBV11-3	.	.
CASSFFRKGEALYEQYF	TGTGCCAGCAGCTTCTTCCGCAAGGGGGAGGCCCTCTACGAGCAGTACTTC	TRBJ2-7	TRBV7-8	.	.
CASSQDTAGNEQFF	TGCGCCAGCAGCCAAGATACAGCGGGCAATGAGCAGTTCTTC	TRBJ2-1	TRBV4-1	.	.
CSASRGGAEAFF	TGCAGTGCTAGTAGAGGAGGTGCTGAAGCTTTCTTT	TRBJ1-1	TRBV20-1	many	.
CASDRGYEQYF	TGTGCCAGCGACAGGGGTTACGAGCAGTACTTC	TRBJ2-7	TRBV7-9	.	TRBD1
CASSYLAGPYNEQFF	TGTGCCAGCAGTTACCTAGCGGGACCCTACAATGAGCAGTTCTTC	TRBJ2-1	TRBV6-2/TRBV6-3	few	TRBD2
CATSGITGSPSGYTF	TGTGCCACCAGCGGAATTACAGGTTCTCCTTCTGGCTACACCTTC	TRBJ1-2	TRBV15	.	.
CATSRDLQGADTQYF	TGTGCCACCAGCAGAGATTTACAGGGGGCAGATACGCAGTATTTT	TRBJ2-3	TRBV15	.	TRBD1
CASSLSRLRYTF	TGTGCCAGCAGCTTAAGCCGGCTTCGTTACACCTTC	TRBJ1-2	TRBV7-2	.	.
CASGDGLYGYTF	TGTGCCAGCGGGGACGGACTTTATGGCTACACCTTC	TRBJ1-2	TRBV6-2/TRBV6-3	.	.
CASSPLAGVDTDTQYF	TGCGCCAGCAGTCCGCTAGCGGGGGTAGACACAGATACGCAGTATTTT	TRBJ2-3	TRBV5-1	many	TRBD2
CASSYMHGSYNEQFF	TGCGCCAGCAGCTATATGCATGGGTCCTACAATGAGCAGTTCTTC	TRBJ2-1	TRBV4-3	.	.
CASPTGELFF	TGTGCCAGCCCGACCGGGGAGCTGTTTTTT	TRBJ2-2	TRBV27	.	.
CASLLPGQNSYEQYF	TGTGCCAGCCTCCTCCCGGGACAGAACTCCTACGAGCAGTACTTC	TRBJ2-7	TRBV6-6	few	TRBD1
CASSYSGPLEAFF	TGTGCCAGCAGTTATTCTGGTCCCCTTGAAGCTTTCTTT	TRBJ1-1	TRBV6-6	.	.
CASSLEGVGQGYGYTF	TGTGCCAGCAGCTTAGAGGGTGTGGGGCAGGGCTATGGCTACACCTTC	TRBJ1-2	TRBV7-2	.	.
CASSQDLLETQYF	TGCGCCAGCAGCCAAGACTTATTGGAGACCCAGTACTTC	TRBJ2-5	TRBV4-3	.	.
CASSPRIGMENSPLHF	TGCGCCAGCAGCCCCCGAATAGGAATGGAAAATTCACCCCTCCACTTT	TRBJ1-6	TRBV5-1	many	.
CASSSAETGGEKLFF	TGTGCCAGCAGCTCGGCGGAGACAGGGGGTGAAAAACTGTTTTTT	TRBJ1-4	TRBV7-2	.	TRBD1
CASSPEVGPQHF	TGTGCCAGCAGTCCAGAAGTCGGGCCCCAGCATTTT	TRBJ1-5	TRBV12-3/TRBV12-4	.	.
CATGGREPYNEQFF	TGTGCCACCGGGGGGCGGGAGCCCTACAATGAGCAGTTCTTC	TRBJ2-1	TRBV24-1	.	.
CASSQGTGVWPQHF	TGTGCCAGCAGCCAAGGGACAGGGGTTTGGCCCCAGCATTTT	TRBJ1-5	TRBV7-8	.	TRBD1
CASSRNRDEQFF	TGTGCCAGCAGCAGAAACAGGGATGAGCAGTTCTTC	TRBJ2-1	TRBV11-2	.	.
CASSGGTGGGDTQYF	TGTGCCAGCAGCGGCGGGACAGGGGGTGGAGATACGCAGTATTTT	TRBJ2-3	TRBV5-4	.	TRBD1
CASRSSGGGAIKTEAFF	TGTGCCAGCAGGTCGTCGGGCGGGGGCGCGATAAAGACTGAAGCTTTCTTT	TRBJ1-1	TRBV6-1	.	.
CASSQGAPSWEQYF	TGTGCCAGCAGTCAGGGGGCTCCCAGCTGGGAGCAGTACTTC	TRBJ2-7	TRBV12-3/TRBV12-4	.	TRBD1
CSARTSGSYNEQFF	TGCAGTGCTCGGACTAGCGGGAGTTACAATGAGCAGTTCTTC	TRBJ2-1	TRBV20-1	.	TRBD2
CASSPAFF	TGTGCCAGCAGCCCAGCCTTCTTC	TRBJ2-1	TRBV7-9	.	.
CSATTRQGPYGYTF	TGCAGTGCAACTACGAGACAGGGCCCCTATGGCTACACCTTC	TRBJ1-2	TRBV20-1	.	TRBD1
CATSMGTGGADTQYF	TGTGCCACCAGCATGGGGACAGGGGGCGCCGATACGCAGTATTTT	TRBJ2-3	TRBV15	.	TRBD1
CASLASGHYEQYF	TGTGCCAGTCTAGCCTCGGGGCACTACGAGCAGTACTTC	TRBJ2-7	TRBV12-3/TRBV12-4	few	.